The clone carrying this T cell receptor beta chain was found once. Its antigen is currently unknown. The entry originates in a study of cytomegalovirus exposure and HLA in healthy donors. Study results and caveats: Previously analyzed data showed that most TCR beta V segments were productive at a frequency of about 87% or about 30%. A later analysis found that most CMV-associated TCR beta chains appeared HLA-restricted.

Germline loops: CDR1 SGHDT, CDR2 YYEEEE. CDR3 size: 16 residues. After removal of 0 bases from V and 7 bases from J, the junction contained 10 bases not matched to a gene. The PCR was carried out with 60 Vbeta primers and 13 Jbeta primers. In the original processing: Later analysis identified tens of millions of unique TCR beta chains, 9 million to 12 million shared. The repertoire was sequenced with immunoSEQ multiplex PCR; TCRdb's copy has only in-frame clones and lacks some. V, J and clone size are taken as reported in that table, and D and trimming were inferred from the DNA itself. The repertoire holds around 86,000 clones, with 77% as singletons.

The chain carries TRBV5-6 and TRBJ2-7, with 10 bases identical to TRBD2. The sequencing sample was made of PBMCs. The source of this sequence is a man aged 45-65 years in good health and CMV-seropositive. CDR3 sequence reads: CASSLGASGSLLEQYF. CDR3 nucleotide sequence: TGTGCCAGCAGCTTGGGGGCTAGCGGGAGCCTCCTGGAGCAGTACTTC.